The next 27 T cell receptor beta chains were all read from a single sample in a study of beta chain features in type 1 diabetes. The study, taken as a whole, reports: Shortening of TCRB CDR3s, moderate but significant, appeared in all four CD4+ subsets of Type 1 diabetes patients.

The whole isolated RNA underwent reverse transcription, so sequencing captured expressed TCRB transcripts. Assay: immunoSEQ multiplex PCR; the TCRdb copy retains only in-frame clones and omits some. The table includes over 20,000 clones, roughly 53% detected once. Their recognized antigens are unknown. The sample consisted of stem cell memory CD4+ T cells from blood. The receptors stem from a man aged 30-40 years with type 1 diabetes.

The chain recombines TRBV21-1 with TRBJ2-3; the table's TRBD1 call for D was not verified on the DNA. TRBV21-1 is a pseudogene segment. The CDR3 is made up of 17 amino acids. CDR3 in DNA: TGTGCCAGCAGCAAAGTCACCGGGACAGGGTTCACAGATACGCAGTATTTT. Amino acid sequence: CASSKVTGTGFTDTQYF.

The chain links TRBV9 to TRBJ2-1, with 7 bases lining up with TRBD1. This CDR3 has 16 amino acids. CDR1 SGDLS and CDR2 YYNGEE come from the germline V gene. Germline trimming cut 0 bases from V and 4 bases from J; bases unmatched to any gene: 7. The CDR3 DNA reads TGTGCCAGCAGCGTAGCCACGGGACAGACTTACAATGAGCAGTTCTTC. Its protein product is CASSVATGQTYNEQFF. Full variable domain (remainder filled in from reference TRBV9 and TRBJ2-1): DSGVTQTPKHLITATGQRVTLRCSPRSGDLSVYWYQQSLDQGLQFLIQYYNGEERAKGNILERFSAQQFPDLHSELNLSSLELGDSALYFCASSVATGQTYNEQFFGPGTRLTVL.

This chain uses TRBV30 with TRBJ2-3; 12 bases align to TRBD2. The V and J ends lost 2 bases and 5 bases, in that order; junction bases with no gene match: 8. Germline CDR1 and CDR2: GTSNPN and SVGIG (reference sequence). CDR3 size: 16 residues. The CDR3: CAWSPLAGGPGDTQYF. The CDR3 DNA is TGTGCCTGGAGTCCCCTAGCGGGGGGGCCGGGAGATACGCAGTATTTT.

This chain links TRBV5-1 with TRBJ1-1; 8 bases are shared with TRBD1. After removal of 4 bases from V and 2 bases from J, the junction contained 7 bases not matched to a gene. CDR1 and CDR2 from the germline V gene are SGHRS and YFSETQ. The CDR3 contains 15 residues. This chain's CDR3 is CASSDRGAVNTEAFF. CDR3 coding DNA: TGCGCCAGCAGCGACAGGGGCGCCGTTAACACTGAAGCTTTCTTT. Full variable domain (missing parts from reference TRBV5-1 and TRBJ1-1): KAGVTQTPRYLIKTRGQQVTLSCSPISGHRSVSWYQQTPGQGLQFLFEYFSETQRNKGNFPGRFSGRQFSNSRSEMNVSTLELGDSALYLCASSDRGAVNTEAFFGQGTRLTVV.

This chain's CDR3 is CASSMGQGDNEQFF. CDR3 in DNA: TGTGCCAGCAGCATGGGACAGGGGGACAATGAGCAGTTCTTC. The chain uses TRBV6-1 and TRBJ2-1; TRBD1 matches at 11 bases. V was pared by 6 bases and J by 5 bases, with 3 bases of the junction left unmatched. This CDR3 is 14 amino acids long. Germline V CDR1 and CDR2: MNHNS, SASEGT.

This chain connects TRBV5-1 to TRBJ1-4; D is unclear. Germline CDR1 is SGHRS and CDR2 is YFSETQ. V shed 0 bases and J shed 5 bases, with 8 bases lying between them. The CDR3 totals 14 residues. The CDR3 loop reads CASSLAGDNEKLFF. The DNA for the CDR3 is TGCGCCAGCAGCTTGGCAGGTGACAATGAAAAACTGTTTTTT.

The genes are TRBV5-1 and TRBJ1-2, with TRBD1 matching over 9 bases. Germline CDR1 is SGHRS and CDR2 is YFSETQ. The CDR3 runs to 12 residues. Losses at the gene ends were 4 bases for V and 10 bases for J; bases not matched to a gene: 5. The DNA for the CDR3 is TGCGCCAGCAGCCCGGGACAGGGCCACTACACCTTC. Translation: CASSPGQGHYTF.

In this sample, this clone turned up once. The chain carries TRBV19 and TRBJ1-1, with 9 bases identical to TRBD1. The J segment lost 5 bases and the V segment lost 6 bases, leaving 7 bases of the junction unmatched. CDR3 size: 14 residues. CDR1 LNHDA and CDR2 SQIVND come from the germline V gene (reference sequence). This CDR3 reads CASSRDRDGTEAFF. CDR3 bases: TGTGCCAGTAGCAGGGACAGGGATGGAACTGAAGCTTTCTTT.

This chain links TRBV2 with TRBJ2-2; D gene ambiguous. Looked up from germline, CDR1 is SNHLY and CDR2 is FYNNEI. Trimming pared 6 bases from V and 5 bases from J, leaving 13 bases between. This CDR3 contains 14 residues. The CDR3 DNA sequence: TGTGCCAGCAGCGCCACGGGTACGACCGGGGAGCTGTTTTTT. The encoded protein is CASSATGTTGELFF. Combining the CDR3 with reference TRBV2 and TRBJ2-2 gives the whole variable domain EPEVTQTPSHQVTQMGQEVILRCVPISNHLYFYWYRQILGQKVEFLVSFYNNEISEKSEIFDDQFSVERPDGSNFTLKIRSTKLEDSAMYFCASSATGTTGELFFGEGSRLTVL.

This clone was counted between two and nine times. The chain recombines TRBV9 with TRBJ1-1; a weak D match, TRBD1 (6 bases). The CDR3 has 14 residues. Germline CDR1 and CDR2: SGDLS and YYNGEE. V dropped 0 bases and J dropped 5 bases, with 11 bases sitting between them. The CDR3 nucleotides read TGTGCCAGCAGCGTAGTTCCCAGGGGAACTGAAGCTTTCTTT. It is translated as CASSVVPRGTEAFF.

The rearrangement joins TRBV30 to TRBJ1-3; D possibly corresponds to TRBD1 (5 bases). This CDR3 spans 14 amino acids. Trimming shortened V by 2 bases and J by 0 bases, and 8 bases separated the two germline ends. CDR1 and CDR2 from the germline V gene are GTSNPN and SVGIG (reference sequence). The CDR3 sequence: CAWSTGPSGNTIYF. CDR3 DNA sequence: TGTGCCTGGAGTACAGGACCCTCTGGAAACACCATATATTTT.

V is TRBV9 and J is TRBJ2-1; 9 bases are shared with TRBD2. Germline V gene data show CDR1 as SGDLS and CDR2 as YYNGEE. V lost 2 bases to trimming and J lost 2 bases; unmatched junction nucleotides: 2. There are 15 residues in the CDR3. Here the CDR3 reads CASSVRLAAYNEQFF. In DNA form, the CDR3 reads TGTGCCAGCAGCGTGAGACTAGCGGCCTACAATGAGCAGTTCTTC.

This clone appeared a single time. The chain employs TRBV7-8 and TRBJ1-3; the match to TRBD1 covers 7 bases. J gave up 10 bases and V 4 bases, and 13 bases lay outside the gene matches. This CDR3 is built from 15 residues. Germline V gene sequence: CDR1 SGHVS, CDR2 FQNEAQ. The CDR3: CASSSYRGGTRTIYF. CDR3 coding DNA: TGTGCCAGCAGCTCATACAGGGGAGGGACTAGGACCATATATTTT.

The rearrangement joins TRBV5-1 to TRBJ2-7, with TRBD2 matching 9 bases. Germline assignment: CDR1 SGHRS and CDR2 YFSETQ. V lost 1 base and J lost 7; bases outside the gene matches: 12. CDR3 length: 16 residues. Written as DNA, the CDR3 is TGCGCCAGCAGCTTGACTGGAGCGGGGGGAATGGGTGAGCAGTACTTC. Translation gives CASSLTGAGGMGEQYF.

CDR3 loop: CASTDLGQGGGYTF. The CDR3 DNA reads TGTGCCAGCACCGACTTGGGGCAGGGTGGTGGCTACACCTTC. The V call is TRBV6-5, the J call TRBJ1-2; perhaps TRBD1 as D (5 bases). The CDR3 runs to 14 residues. From germline, CDR1 is MNHEY and CDR2 SVGAGI. V was cut by 7 bases and J by 7 bases, with 19 bases left in between.

V and J are TRBV5-6 and TRBJ1-1; perhaps TRBD1 as D (5 bases). The CDR3 has 16 amino acids. V was clipped by 7 bases and J by 0 bases, with 19 bases between them. Germline V lookup: CDR1 SGHDT, CDR2 YYEEEE. CDR3: CASDVLGGRLNTEAFF. Here the CDR3 DNA reads TGTGCCAGCGATGTTCTGGGGGGACGGCTGAACACTGAAGCTTTCTTT.

V and J are TRBV5-6 and TRBJ1-2; maybe TRBD1 (5 bases). Germline CDR1 SGHDT, CDR2 YYEEEE. This CDR3 is 14 amino acids long. Between the trimmed V and J ends, which lost 1 base and 4 bases, there was a span of 11 bases. The CDR3 is CASSLNRLPYGYTF. The CDR3 DNA sequence: TGTGCCAGCAGCTTGAACAGGTTGCCCTATGGCTACACCTTC.

Of note for this clone: Other DNA sequences in this specimen translate into the identical CDR3. V and J are TRBV5-1 and TRBJ2-7, with D possibly matching TRBD1 (6 bases). The CDR3 loop spans 13 amino acids. Germline lookup yields CDR1 SGHRS and CDR2 YFSETQ. Trimming shortened V by 3 bases and J by 2 bases, and 9 bases separated the two germline ends. The CDR3, as DNA: TGCGCCAGCAGCTCCGGGGACACCTACGAGCAGTACTTC. Encoded protein: CASSSGDTYEQYF.

This clone was detected once. The gene calls are TRBV11-2 and TRBJ2-3, with 8 bases that match TRBD2. V lost 4 bases to trimming and J lost 8 bases; unmatched junction nucleotides: 8. CDR3 length: 14 residues. Germline CDR1 SGHAT, CDR2 FQNNGV. CDR3 sequence: CASSSGGAQGTQYF. The CDR3 DNA sequence: TGTGCCAGCAGCTCCGGGGGGGCGCAGGGTACGCAGTATTTT. The full variable domain, rest sourced from reference TRBV11-2 and TRBJ2-3, is EAGVAQSPRYKIIEKRQSVAFWCNPISGHATLYWYQQILGQGPKLLIQFQNNGVVDDSQLPKDRFSAERLKGVDSTLKIQPAKLEDSAVYLCASSSGGAQGTQYFGPGTRLTVL.

The chain employs TRBV7-8 and TRBJ2-3; D is unclear. With 3 bases removed from V and 1 base from J, the gap between germline ends came to 17 bases. Germline V gene lookup returns CDR1 SGHVS and CDR2 FQNEAQ. CDR3 length: 17 residues. The chain's CDR3 is CASSFGGWASGTDTQYF. CDR3 nucleotide sequence: TGTGCCAGCAGCTTTGGTGGCTGGGCGTCCGGCACAGATACGCAGTATTTT. The whole variable domain, remainder taken from reference TRBV7-8 and TRBJ2-3, is GAGVSQSPRYKVAKRGQDVALRCDPISGHVSLFWYQQALGQGPEFLTYFQNEAQLDKSGLPSDRFFAERPEGSVSTLKIQRTQQEDSAVYLCASSFGGWASGTDTQYFGPGTRLTVL.

This clone occurred a few times. This rearrangement joins TRBV28 to TRBJ1-2; weak D call: TRBD1 (6 bases). V shed 4 bases and J shed 8 bases, with 23 bases lying between them. CDR1 is MDHEN, CDR2 SYDVKM, per germline. The CDR3 runs to 16 residues. The CDR3 here is CASSSPGERFQGGYTF. The CDR3 region has the DNA TGTGCCAGCAGTTCCCCAGGGGAGCGCTTCCAGGGGGGCTACACCTTC.

The chain uses TRBV10-3 and TRBJ2-1; 10 bases match TRBD2. V trimming: 1 base; J trimming: 0 bases; junction bases outside the gene matches: 6. Germline V lookup: CDR1 ENHRY, CDR2 SYGVKD. The CDR3 runs to 18 residues. The DNA of the CDR3 is TGTGCCATCAGTGAGTATAGCGGGGGGCCAAGCTCCTACAATGAGCAGTTCTTC. Its translation: CAISEYSGGPSSYNEQFF.

The chain couples TRBV5-1 to TRBJ1-1; D unclear. The V end was cut by 0 bases, the J end by 0 bases, with 12 bases between. CDR3 length equals 16 residues. Germline V gives CDR1 SGHRS, CDR2 YFSETQ. The CDR3 region is CASSLASGLLNTEAFF. The CDR3 DNA reads as TGCGCCAGCAGCTTGGCGTCAGGTCTCTTGAACACTGAAGCTTTCTTT.

The gene calls are TRBV27 and TRBJ2-1; 10 bases map to TRBD1. Germline V gene data show CDR1 as MNHEY and CDR2 as SMNVEV (reference sequence). The CDR3 runs 15 residues. The J segment lost 4 bases and the V segment lost 3 bases, leaving 3 bases of the junction unmatched. The CDR3 region is CASSFEGQGYNEQFF. The CDR3, as DNA: TGTGCCAGCAGTTTCGAGGGACAGGGGTACAATGAGCAGTTCTTC.

The chain is built from TRBV2 and TRBJ2-7; D possibly corresponds to TRBD1 (6 bases). Germline-derived CDR1 and CDR2 are SNHLY and FYNNEI. Trimming left V 6 bases short and J 1 base short, with 19 bases between. CDR3 length: 16 residues. CDR3 region: CASRKTGIEGSYEQYF. In DNA form, the CDR3 reads TGTGCCAGCAGAAAAACAGGGATAGAGGGATCCTACGAGCAGTACTTC.

The chain couples TRBV11-3 to TRBJ2-7; 7 bases align to TRBD2. Germline V gene data show CDR1 as SGHNT and CDR2 as YENEEA. This CDR3 is 14 amino acids long. The junction had 1 base not matched to a gene; V was cut back by 1 base and J by 1 base. Written as DNA, the CDR3 is TGTGCCAGCAGCTTAGTGCGGGGGTCCTACGAGCAGTACTTC. Residues: CASSLVRGSYEQYF.

This CDR3 is CASSLATSGGREQYF. CDR3 DNA: TGTGCCAGCAGCTTAGCGACGAGCGGGGGACGAGAGCAGTACTTC. The chain carries TRBV7-9 and TRBJ2-7; 8 bases fit TRBD2. V lost 0 bases to trimming and J lost 7 bases; unmatched junction nucleotides: 8. This CDR3 region has 15 residues. The germline V gene has CDR1 SEHNR and CDR2 FQNEAQ (reference sequence).